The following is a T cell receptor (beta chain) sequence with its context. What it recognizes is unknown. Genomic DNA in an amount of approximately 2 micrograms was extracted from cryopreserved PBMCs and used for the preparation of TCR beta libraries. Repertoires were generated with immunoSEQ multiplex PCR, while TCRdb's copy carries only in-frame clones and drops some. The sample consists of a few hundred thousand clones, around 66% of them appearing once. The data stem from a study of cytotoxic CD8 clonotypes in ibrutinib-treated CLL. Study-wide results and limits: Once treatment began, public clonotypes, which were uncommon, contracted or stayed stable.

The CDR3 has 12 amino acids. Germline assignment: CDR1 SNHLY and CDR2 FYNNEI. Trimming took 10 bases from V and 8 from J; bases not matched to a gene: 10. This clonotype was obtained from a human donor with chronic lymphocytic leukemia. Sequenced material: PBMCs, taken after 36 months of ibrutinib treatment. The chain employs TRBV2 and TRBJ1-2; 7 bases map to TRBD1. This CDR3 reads CATYEGARGYTF. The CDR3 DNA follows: TGTGCCACCTATGAGGGGGCGCGCGGCTACACCTTC.